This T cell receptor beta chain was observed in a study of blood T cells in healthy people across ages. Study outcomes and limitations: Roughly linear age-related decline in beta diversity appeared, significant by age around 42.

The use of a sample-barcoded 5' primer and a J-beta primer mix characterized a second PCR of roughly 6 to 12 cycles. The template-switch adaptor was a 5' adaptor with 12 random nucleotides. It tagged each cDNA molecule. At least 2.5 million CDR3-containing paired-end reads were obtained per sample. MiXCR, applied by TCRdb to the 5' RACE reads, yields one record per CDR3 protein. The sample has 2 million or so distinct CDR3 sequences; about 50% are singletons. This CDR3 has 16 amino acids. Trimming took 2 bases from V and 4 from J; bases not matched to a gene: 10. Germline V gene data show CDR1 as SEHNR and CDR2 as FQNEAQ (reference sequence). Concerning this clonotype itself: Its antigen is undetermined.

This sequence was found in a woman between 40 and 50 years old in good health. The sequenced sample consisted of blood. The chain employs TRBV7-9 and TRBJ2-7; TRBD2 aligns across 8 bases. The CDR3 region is CASSLREGPKWYEQYF. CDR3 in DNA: TGTGCCAGCAGCTTACGGGAGGGGCCCAAGTGGTACGAGCAGTACTTC.